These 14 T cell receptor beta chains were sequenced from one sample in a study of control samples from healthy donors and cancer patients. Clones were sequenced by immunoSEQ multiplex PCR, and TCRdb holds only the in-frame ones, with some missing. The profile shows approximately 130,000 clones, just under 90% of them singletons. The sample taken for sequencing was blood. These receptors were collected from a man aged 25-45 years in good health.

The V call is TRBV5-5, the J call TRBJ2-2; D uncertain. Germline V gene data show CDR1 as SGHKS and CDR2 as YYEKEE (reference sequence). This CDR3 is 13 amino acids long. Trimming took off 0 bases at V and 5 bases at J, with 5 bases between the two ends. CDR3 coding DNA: TGTGCCAGCAGCTTGGGAGGTACCGGGGAGCTGTTTTTT. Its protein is CASSLGGTGELFF.

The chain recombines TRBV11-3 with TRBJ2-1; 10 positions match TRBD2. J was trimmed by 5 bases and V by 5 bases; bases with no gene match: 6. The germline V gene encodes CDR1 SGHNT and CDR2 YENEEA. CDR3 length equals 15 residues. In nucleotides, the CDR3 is TGTGCCAGCAGCCCCGCAACTAGCGGGAACAATGAGCAGTTCTTC. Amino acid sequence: CASSPATSGNNEQFF.

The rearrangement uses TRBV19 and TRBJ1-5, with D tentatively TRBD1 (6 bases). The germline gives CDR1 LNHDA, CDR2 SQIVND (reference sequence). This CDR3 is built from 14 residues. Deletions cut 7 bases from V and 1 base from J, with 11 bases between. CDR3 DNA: TGTGCCAGTATGGAGACAGGCAGCAATCAGCCCCAGCATTTT. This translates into CASMETGSNQPQHF.

This chain's CDR3 is CSAYPGSEAFF. The CDR3 coding sequence is TGCAGCGCCTATCCGGGGTCTGAAGCTTTCTTT. The chain has TRBV29-1 and TRBJ1-1; D is unresolved. Germline V lookup: CDR1 SQVTM, CDR2 ANQGSEA. V was pared by 7 bases and J by 6 bases, with 12 bases between. This CDR3 region has 11 residues. The whole variable domain, remainder taken from reference TRBV29-1 and TRBJ1-1, is SAVISQKPSRDICQRGTSLTIQCQVDSQVTMMFWYRQQPGQSLTLIATANQGSEATYESGFVIDKFPISRPNLTFSTLTVSNMSPEDSSIYLCSAYPGSEAFFGQGTRLTVV.

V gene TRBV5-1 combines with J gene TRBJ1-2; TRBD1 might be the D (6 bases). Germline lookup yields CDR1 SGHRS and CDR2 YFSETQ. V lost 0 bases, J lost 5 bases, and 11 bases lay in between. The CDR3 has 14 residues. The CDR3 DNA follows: TGCGCCAGCAGCTTGGGGGACAAATCTTATGGCTACACCTTC. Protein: CASSLGDKSYGYTF.

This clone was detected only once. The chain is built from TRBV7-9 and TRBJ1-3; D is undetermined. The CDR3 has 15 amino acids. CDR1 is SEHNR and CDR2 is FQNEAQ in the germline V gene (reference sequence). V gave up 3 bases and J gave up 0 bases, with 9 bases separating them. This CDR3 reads CASSLAGLSGNTIYF. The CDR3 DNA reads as TGTGCCAGCAGCTTGGCAGGCCTCTCTGGAAACACCATATATTTT.

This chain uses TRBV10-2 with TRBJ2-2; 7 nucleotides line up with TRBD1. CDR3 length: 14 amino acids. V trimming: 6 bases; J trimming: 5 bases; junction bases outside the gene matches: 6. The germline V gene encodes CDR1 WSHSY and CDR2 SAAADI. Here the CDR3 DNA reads TGCGCCAGCAGCCACGGGACAGCTACCGGGGAGCTGTTTTTT. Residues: CASSHGTATGELFF.

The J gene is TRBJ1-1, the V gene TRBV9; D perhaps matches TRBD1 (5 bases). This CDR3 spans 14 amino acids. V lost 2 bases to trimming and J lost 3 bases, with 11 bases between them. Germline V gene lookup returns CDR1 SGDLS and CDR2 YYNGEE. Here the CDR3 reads CASSVRGWDTEAFF. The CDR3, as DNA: TGTGCCAGCAGCGTCCGGGGGTGGGACACTGAAGCTTTCTTT.

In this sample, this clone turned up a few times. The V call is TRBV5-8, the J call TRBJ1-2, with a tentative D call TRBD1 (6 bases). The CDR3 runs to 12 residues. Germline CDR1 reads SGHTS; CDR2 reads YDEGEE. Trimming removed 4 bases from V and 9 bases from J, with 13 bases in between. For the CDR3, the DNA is TGTGCCAGCAGCCTCCAGGGGAGCAGCTACACCTTC. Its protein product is CASSLQGSSYTF. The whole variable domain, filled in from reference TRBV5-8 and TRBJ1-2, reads EAGVTQSPTHLIKTRGQQATLRCSPISGHTSVYWYQQALGLGLQFLLWYDEGEERNRGNFPPRFSGRQFPNYSSELNVNALELEDSALYLCASSLQGSSYTFGSGTRLTVV.

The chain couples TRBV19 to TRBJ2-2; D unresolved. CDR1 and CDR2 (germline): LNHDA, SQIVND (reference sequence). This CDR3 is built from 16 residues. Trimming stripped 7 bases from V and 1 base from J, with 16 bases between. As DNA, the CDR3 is TGTGCCAGTACCCCCCCGCAACATTTGAACACCGGGGAGCTGTTTTTT. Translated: CASTPPQHLNTGELFF.

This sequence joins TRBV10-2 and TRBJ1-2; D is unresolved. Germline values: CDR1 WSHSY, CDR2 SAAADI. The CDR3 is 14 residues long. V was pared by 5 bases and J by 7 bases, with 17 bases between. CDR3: CASSPAVGNFGYTF. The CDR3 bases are TGCGCCAGCAGTCCCGCCGTGGGGAATTTTGGCTACACCTTC.

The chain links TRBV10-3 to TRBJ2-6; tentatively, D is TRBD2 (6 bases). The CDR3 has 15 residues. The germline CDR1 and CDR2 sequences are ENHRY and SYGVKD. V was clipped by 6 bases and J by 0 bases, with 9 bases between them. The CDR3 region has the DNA TGTGCCATCAGAGCGGGTGACTCTGGGGCCAACGTCCTGACTTTC. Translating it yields CAIRAGDSGANVLTF.

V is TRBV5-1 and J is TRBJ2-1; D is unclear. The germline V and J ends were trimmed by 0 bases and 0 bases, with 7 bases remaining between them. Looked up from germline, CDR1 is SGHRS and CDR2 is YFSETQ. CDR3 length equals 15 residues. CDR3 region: CASSLEASSYNEQFF. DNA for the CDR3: TGCGCCAGCAGCTTGGAAGCTAGCTCCTACAATGAGCAGTTCTTC.

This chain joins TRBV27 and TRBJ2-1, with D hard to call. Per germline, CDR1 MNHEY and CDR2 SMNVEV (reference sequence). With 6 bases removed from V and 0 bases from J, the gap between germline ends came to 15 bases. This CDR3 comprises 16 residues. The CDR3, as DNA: TGTGCCAGCAGGGCACTCCTTCCAGGCTCCTACAATGAGCAGTTCTTC. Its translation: CASRALLPGSYNEQFF.